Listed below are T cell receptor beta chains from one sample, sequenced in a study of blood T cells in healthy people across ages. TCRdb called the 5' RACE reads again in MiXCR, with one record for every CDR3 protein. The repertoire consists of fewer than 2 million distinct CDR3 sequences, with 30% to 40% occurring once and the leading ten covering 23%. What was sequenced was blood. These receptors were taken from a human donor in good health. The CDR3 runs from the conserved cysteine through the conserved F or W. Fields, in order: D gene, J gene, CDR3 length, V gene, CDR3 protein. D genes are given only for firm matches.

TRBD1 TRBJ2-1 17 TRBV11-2 CASSLYPPGGRGNEQFF
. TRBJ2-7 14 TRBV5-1 CASSPGAGGYEQYF
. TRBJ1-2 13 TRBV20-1 CSAGDPPNYGYTF
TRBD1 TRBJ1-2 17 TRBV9 CASSVGRTGGESYGCTF
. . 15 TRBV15 CATSPNREGLNEQYF
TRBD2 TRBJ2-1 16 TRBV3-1 CASSQSRTSGVYEQFF
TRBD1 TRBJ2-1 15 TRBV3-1 CASGPDGTGANEQFF
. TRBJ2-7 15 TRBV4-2 CASSQGPRGNYEQYF
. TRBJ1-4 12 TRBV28 CASRTLDEKLFF
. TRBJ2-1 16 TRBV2 CASSEFRAGAYNEQFF
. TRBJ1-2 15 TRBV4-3 CASSQDLIGWDGYTF